This T cell receptor (beta chain) was sequenced in a study of blood T cell repertoires in COVID-19. Background on the study: From the United States, Italy and Spain came samples of acute and convalescent COVID-19. T cells, B-cell-depleted T cells, or PBMCs provided the cDNA or gDNA that served as material.

Per the original data handling: Researchers report that nucleated cell counts were estimated from reference gene primer amplification. Some clones are missing from TCRdb's copy, which holds only in-frame ones; the method was immunoSEQ multiplex PCR. The V and J calls and clone size come from that table; D and trimming were worked out from the DNA. Of some 200,000 clones in the sample, over 75% were seen once. CDR3 length: 13 residues. From germline, CDR1 is LGHDT and CDR2 YNNKEL (reference sequence). Trimming took 1 base from V and 12 from J; bases not matched to a gene: 0. The sample taken for sequencing was peripheral blood. The clonotype comes from a human donor in a cohort sampled during active COVID-19. The rearrangement uses TRBV3-1 (or the pseudogene TRBV3-2) and TRBJ2-1; 13 bases align to TRBD2. The CDR3 bases are TGTGCCAGCAGCCAAGGACTAGCGGGAGGGCAGTTCTTC. Its translation is CASSQGLAGGQFF.